This T cell receptor (beta chain) was documented in a study of cytomegalovirus exposure and HLA in healthy donors. The germline V gene has CDR1 LNHDA and CDR2 SQIVND (reference sequence). J lost 1 base, V lost 5 bases, and 5 bases had no gene match. This CDR3 has 14 residues. Use of 60 Vbeta and 13 Jbeta primers characterized the PCR. Profiled with immunoSEQ multiplex PCR; TCRdb holds only in-frame clones, not every one. Of about 200,000 clones in the sample, over 60% were seen once. The sample consisted of PBMCs. This chain links TRBV19 with TRBJ2-7; 7 bases are a match to TRBD2. This TCR derives from a man aged 35 to 55 in good health and CMV-seronegative. CDR3 nucleotide sequence: TGTGCCAGTAGTTTGGCGGGAGCATCCTACGAGCAGTACTTC. Residues: CASSLAGASYEQYF.